The rows below give T cell receptor beta chains drawn from one sample of a study of T cell clusters in autoimmune cytopenias. TCRdb reprocessed the multiplex PCR reads and reports one entry per CDR3 protein, with no DNA. In all, the sample yields 4,000 or so distinct CDR3 sequences. The data were also submitted as part of a second study, on T cell repertoires in aging, cancer and after chemotherapy.

The sequenced sample was peripheral blood. The receptors derive from a human donor in good health. CDR3s include the opening cysteine and the closing phenylalanine or tryptophan. The order of the fields is CDR3 length, V gene, J gene, clone size, CDR3 protein. Clone size is stated in some rows and not others, as once, few, many or a class when expanded.

cdr3_length: 17
v_call: TRBV5-8
j_call: TRBJ1-2
clone_size: -
cdr3_aa: CASSRLFRGGGSHGYTF

cdr3_length: 12
v_call: TRBV11-1
j_call: TRBJ1-3
clone_size: -
cdr3_aa: CASRFSGNTIYF

cdr3_length: 14
v_call: TRBV30
j_call: TRBJ1-1
clone_size: -
cdr3_aa: CAWRGDWENTEAFF

cdr3_length: 14
v_call: TRBV6-1
j_call: TRBJ1-2
clone_size: -
cdr3_aa: CASSDQGSNYGYTF

cdr3_length: 16
v_call: TRBV20-1
j_call: TRBJ1-1
clone_size: -
cdr3_aa: CSARPEIFVGATEAFF

cdr3_length: 15
v_call: TRBV5-1
j_call: TRBJ2-7
clone_size: -
cdr3_aa: CASSWGTGTTYEQYF

cdr3_length: 16
v_call: TRBV6-5
j_call: TRBJ2-1
clone_size: medium-sized
cdr3_aa: CASSTTGTSGADEQFF

cdr3_length: 13
v_call: TRBV11-2
j_call: TRBJ1-2
clone_size: medium-sized
cdr3_aa: CASSLGTGYGYTF

cdr3_length: 14
v_call: TRBV19
j_call: TRBJ1-1
clone_size: medium-sized
cdr3_aa: CASSSQVMNTEAFF

cdr3_length: 12
v_call: TRBV7-2
j_call: TRBJ1-6
clone_size: -
cdr3_aa: CASSLYNSPLHF

cdr3_length: 13
v_call: TRBV6-1
j_call: TRBJ1-1
clone_size: -
cdr3_aa: CASKTESVTEAFF

cdr3_length: 15
v_call: TRBV19
j_call: TRBJ1-2
clone_size: medium-sized
cdr3_aa: CASSIEGTGTYGYTF

cdr3_length: 15
v_call: TRBV19
j_call: TRBJ2-2
clone_size: medium-sized
cdr3_aa: CASMTGALNTGELFF

cdr3_length: 15
v_call: TRBV5-1
j_call: TRBJ1-4
clone_size: -
cdr3_aa: CASRGGRATNEKLFF

cdr3_length: 14
v_call: TRBV6-5
j_call: TRBJ2-2
clone_size: medium-sized
cdr3_aa: CASSRHPNTGELFF

cdr3_length: 15
v_call: TRBV19
j_call: TRBJ2-7
clone_size: medium-sized
cdr3_aa: CASSPEGAPTSEQYF

cdr3_length: 13
v_call: TRBV29-1
j_call: TRBJ1-2
clone_size: medium-sized
cdr3_aa: CSVALGLQGGYTF

cdr3_length: 14
v_call: TRBV20-1
j_call: TRBJ2-7
clone_size: -
cdr3_aa: CSAQGQWTTYEQYF

cdr3_length: 13
v_call: TRBV7-2
j_call: TRBJ2-1
clone_size: -
cdr3_aa: CASSSETNQEQFF

cdr3_length: 15
v_call: TRBV27
j_call: TRBJ2-7
clone_size: -
cdr3_aa: CASSFLSISSNEQYF

cdr3_length: 16
v_call: TRBV12-3/TRBV12-4
j_call: TRBJ1-5
clone_size: medium-sized
cdr3_aa: CASSLRQGNSNQPQHF

cdr3_length: 14
v_call: TRBV5-1
j_call: TRBJ2-3
clone_size: -
cdr3_aa: CASRTGTSTDTQYF

cdr3_length: 13
v_call: TRBV6-5
j_call: TRBJ1-2
clone_size: medium-sized
cdr3_aa: CASSLTGYGGYTF

cdr3_length: 15
v_call: TRBV10-3
j_call: TRBJ1-1
clone_size: medium-sized
cdr3_aa: CATCEGVTTGTEAFF

cdr3_length: 14
v_call: TRBV7-9
j_call: TRBJ1-3
clone_size: medium-sized
cdr3_aa: CASSLVDYGNTIYF

cdr3_length: 15
v_call: TRBV30
j_call: TRBJ1-2
clone_size: medium-sized
cdr3_aa: CAWTRTGQANYGYTF

cdr3_length: 15
v_call: TRBV11-2
j_call: TRBJ2-7
clone_size: -
cdr3_aa: CASSLGQPASYEQYF

cdr3_length: 16
v_call: TRBV7-9
j_call: TRBJ2-6
clone_size: -
cdr3_aa: CASSYTLYSGANVLTF

cdr3_length: 14
v_call: TRBV10-3
j_call: TRBJ1-5
clone_size: -
cdr3_aa: CAIREGRDDQPQHF

cdr3_length: 12
v_call: TRBV12-3/TRBV12-4
j_call: TRBJ1-1
clone_size: medium-sized
cdr3_aa: CASSRPNTEAFF

cdr3_length: 13
v_call: TRBV19
j_call: TRBJ1-1
clone_size: -
cdr3_aa: CASSVDRDTEAFF

cdr3_length: 15
v_call: TRBV7-9
j_call: TRBJ2-1
clone_size: medium-sized
cdr3_aa: CASSLRPGTDNEQFF

cdr3_length: 15
v_call: TRBV29-1
j_call: TRBJ2-7
clone_size: medium-sized
cdr3_aa: CSVEDEGTGRYEQYF

cdr3_length: 14
v_call: TRBV6-5
j_call: TRBJ2-7
clone_size: medium-sized
cdr3_aa: CASSYSPGPYEQYF

cdr3_length: 14
v_call: TRBV27
j_call: TRBJ1-5
clone_size: medium-sized
cdr3_aa: CASSSTGGNQPQHF

cdr3_length: 15
v_call: TRBV5-1
j_call: TRBJ1-4
clone_size: -
cdr3_aa: CASSLEGRDYEKLFF

cdr3_length: 20
v_call: TRBV6-5
j_call: TRBJ2-3
clone_size: -
cdr3_aa: CASSYQSGLAGGLGTDTQYF

cdr3_length: 15
v_call: TRBV6-5
j_call: TRBJ1-5
clone_size: medium-sized
cdr3_aa: CASSLDRRENQPQHF

cdr3_length: 13
v_call: TRBV11-1
j_call: TRBJ2-2
clone_size: -
cdr3_aa: CASSRLRAGELFF

cdr3_length: 16
v_call: TRBV6-5
j_call: TRBJ1-1
clone_size: -
cdr3_aa: CASSLSGAGVNTEAFF

cdr3_length: 15
v_call: TRBV4-1
j_call: TRBJ2-5
clone_size: -
cdr3_aa: CASSDRTSGEETQYF

cdr3_length: 12
v_call: TRBV12-3/TRBV12-4
j_call: TRBJ2-2
clone_size: medium-sized
cdr3_aa: CASSTITGELFF

cdr3_length: 16
v_call: TRBV12-3/TRBV12-4
j_call: TRBJ2-3
clone_size: -
cdr3_aa: CASSLALGGGTDTQYF

cdr3_length: 15
v_call: TRBV15
j_call: TRBJ1-4
clone_size: medium-sized
cdr3_aa: CATTIGGGGQEKLFF

cdr3_length: 20
v_call: TRBV5-1
j_call: TRBJ2-3
clone_size: -
cdr3_aa: CASSPLPGTSGGLSTDTQYF

cdr3_length: 12
v_call: TRBV19
j_call: TRBJ1-2
clone_size: medium-sized
cdr3_aa: CASGLKQGVYTF

cdr3_length: 14
v_call: TRBV12-3/TRBV12-4
j_call: TRBJ1-1
clone_size: -
cdr3_aa: CASTPEGVNTEAFF